The sequence of this T cell receptor (beta chain) was determined in a study of blood T cell repertoires in COVID-19. Overall study: Collection of acute and convalescent COVID-19 samples took place in the United States, Italy and Spain.

This CDR3 has 13 residues. V lost 4 bases and J 5 bases, leaving 11 bases between the germline ends. Germline V gives CDR1 MGHRA, CDR2 YSYEKL. Profiling relied on immunoSEQ multiplex PCR, and the TCRdb table lists in-frame clones only, not all of them. The sample yields 250,000 to 300,000 clones, 75% to 90% seen once. The V call is TRBV4-1, the J call TRBJ2-5; perhaps TRBD1 as D (7 bases). Input material: peripheral blood. The TCR was taken from a woman in her seventies with acute or convalescent COVID-19. This CDR3 reads CASSLPGGETQYF. The CDR3 nucleotides are TGCGCCAGCAGCCTACCAGGGGGGGAGACCCAGTACTTC.